A single T cell receptor (beta chain) is shown here with its context. Its antigen is still unknown. The data were taken from a study of blood T cells in healthy people across ages. Then a second PCR, running about 6 to 11 cycles, was carried out with a sample-barcoded 5' primer and a J-beta primer mix. In TCRdb, the 5' RACE reads were re-called with MiXCR into one record per CDR3 protein. The table records about 1 million distinct CDR3 sequences, about 25% of them present only once. CDR3 length equals 11 residues. Germline V gene sequence: CDR1 MNHEY, CDR2 SMNVEV (reference sequence). V lost 7 bases and J lost 5, with 8 bases in between. Study findings and constraints: Samples with more naive T cells showed higher observed beta diversity.

In addition, the sample was reused for a study of T cells of mothers and their children.

The rearrangement uses TRBV27 and TRBJ2-5; the D is unclear. The material sequenced was blood. This sequence was found in a girl under 10 years old in good health. CDR3 coding DNA: TGTGCCAGCAAACAAGGGGAGACCCAGTACTTC. Its protein product is CASKQGETQYF.